The sequence of this T cell receptor (beta chain) was determined in a study of identical twins. The V gene lost 8 bases and the J gene lost 1 base, with 18 bases spanning the gap. The CDR3 totals 15 residues. The germline gives CDR1 MGHRA, CDR2 YSYEKL. MiXCR was run by TCRdb on the 5' RACE reads, yielding one entry per CDR3 protein. The sample contains about 340,000 distinct CDR3 sequences, approximately 13% of which appear only once. These data were likewise used in another study, on yellow fever vaccine responses in identical twins.

The sequence derives from a woman under 30 in good health. The sequenced sample consisted of CD8+ T cells sorted from blood. The rearrangement joins TRBV4-1 to TRBJ2-7; D might be TRBD1 or TRBD2, each matching 6 bases. The CDR3 nucleotides are TGCGCCAGCGGAGCCCTGGCGGGACAATCCTACGAGCAGTACTTC. Its translation is CASGALAGQSYEQYF.